The TCR beta chain under discussion was sequenced for a study of shared clonotypes between healthy human individuals. Study background: Three plates each covered CD4 naive and memory; CD8 naive two, CD8 memory one. Overall study findings and caveats: The sampled material consisted only of blood, and tissue repertoires are likely to differ. Unshared clonotypes carried lower generation probabilities than those common to all four donors.

Samples underwent the assay at deep level. The repertoire was sequenced with immunoSEQ multiplex PCR; TCRdb's copy has only in-frame clones and lacks some. This sample has roughly 2.5 million clones, with around 90% found just once. Turning to this clone: Its cognate antigen is unknown. Other DNA sequences within the sample encode an identical CDR3.

The V gene's germline CDR1 is SEHNR and CDR2 FQNEAQ (reference sequence). The CDR3 consists of 12 residues. The trim removed 4 bases at V and 7 bases at J, leaving 1 base unmatched. This chain joins TRBV7-9 and TRBJ1-2; 9 bases agree with TRBD1. The sequence came from a young man in good health. The sample comprised naive CD4+ T cells sorted from blood. Described subset: CD45RA+ positively selected. DNA of the CDR3: TGTGCCAGCAGCTCGGGACAGGGTGGCTACACCTTC. It is translated as CASSSGQGGYTF.